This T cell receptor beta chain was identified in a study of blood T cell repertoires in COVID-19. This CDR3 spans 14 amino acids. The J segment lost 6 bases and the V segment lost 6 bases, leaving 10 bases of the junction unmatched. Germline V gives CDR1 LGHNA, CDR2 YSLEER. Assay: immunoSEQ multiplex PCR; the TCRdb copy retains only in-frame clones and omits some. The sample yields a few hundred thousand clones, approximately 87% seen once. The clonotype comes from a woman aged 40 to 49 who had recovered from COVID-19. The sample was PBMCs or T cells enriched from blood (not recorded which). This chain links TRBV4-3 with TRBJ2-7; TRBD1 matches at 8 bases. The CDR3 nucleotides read TGCGCCAGCAGTCTTTCTTGGACAGGGACCGAGCAGTACTTC. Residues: CASSLSWTGTEQYF.